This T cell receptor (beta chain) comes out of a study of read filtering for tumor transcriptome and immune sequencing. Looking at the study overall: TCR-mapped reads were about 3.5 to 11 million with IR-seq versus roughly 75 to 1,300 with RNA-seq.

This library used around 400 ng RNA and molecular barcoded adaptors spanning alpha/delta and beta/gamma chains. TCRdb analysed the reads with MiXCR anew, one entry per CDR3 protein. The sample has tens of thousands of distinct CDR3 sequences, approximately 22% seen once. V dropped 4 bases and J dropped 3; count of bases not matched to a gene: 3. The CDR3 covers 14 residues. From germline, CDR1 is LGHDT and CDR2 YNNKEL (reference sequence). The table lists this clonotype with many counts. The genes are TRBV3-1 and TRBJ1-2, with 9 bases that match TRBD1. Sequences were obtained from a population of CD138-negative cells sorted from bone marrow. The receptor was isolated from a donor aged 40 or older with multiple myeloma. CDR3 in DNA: TGTGCCAGCAGCCCCTGGACAGGGGACTATGGCTACACCTTC. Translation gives CASSPWTGDYGYTF.